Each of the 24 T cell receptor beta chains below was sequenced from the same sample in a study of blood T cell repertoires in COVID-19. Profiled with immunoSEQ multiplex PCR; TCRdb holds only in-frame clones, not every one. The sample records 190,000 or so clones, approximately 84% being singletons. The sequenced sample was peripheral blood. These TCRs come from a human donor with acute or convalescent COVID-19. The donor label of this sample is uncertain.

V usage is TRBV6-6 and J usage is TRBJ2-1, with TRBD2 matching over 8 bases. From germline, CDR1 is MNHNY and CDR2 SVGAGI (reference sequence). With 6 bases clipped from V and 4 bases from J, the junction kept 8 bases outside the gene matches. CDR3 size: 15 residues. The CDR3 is CASSPTSGTYNEQFF. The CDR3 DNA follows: TGTGCCAGCAGCCCAACTAGCGGAACTTACAATGAGCAGTTCTTC.

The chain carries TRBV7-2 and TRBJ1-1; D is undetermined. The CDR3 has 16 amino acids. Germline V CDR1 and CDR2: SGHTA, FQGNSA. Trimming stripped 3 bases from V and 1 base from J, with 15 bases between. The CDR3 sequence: CASSLVPPEGNTEAFF. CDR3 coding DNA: TGTGCCAGCAGCTTGGTCCCGCCCGAGGGGAACACTGAAGCTTTCTTT.

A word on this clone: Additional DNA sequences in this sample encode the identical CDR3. The CDR3 sequence: CASSLGGTDTQYF. The CDR3 DNA reads as TGTGCCAGCAGCTTGGGGGGAACAGATACGCAGTATTTT. This chain connects TRBV7-3 to TRBJ2-3, with D perhaps TRBD2 (6 bases). CDR1 is SGHTA and CDR2 is FQGTGA in the germline V gene. V shed 3 bases and J shed 3 bases, with 7 bases lying between them. The CDR3 consists of 13 residues.

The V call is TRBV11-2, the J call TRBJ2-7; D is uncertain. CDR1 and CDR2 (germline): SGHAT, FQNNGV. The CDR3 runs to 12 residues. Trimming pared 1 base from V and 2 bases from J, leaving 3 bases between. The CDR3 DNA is TGTGCCAGCAGCTTAGCAGCCTACGAGCAGTACTTC. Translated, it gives CASSLAAYEQYF.

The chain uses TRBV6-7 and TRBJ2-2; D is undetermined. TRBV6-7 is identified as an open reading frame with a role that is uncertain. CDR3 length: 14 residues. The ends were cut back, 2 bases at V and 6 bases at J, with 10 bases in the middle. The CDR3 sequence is CASSYARGPGELFF. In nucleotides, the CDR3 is TGTGCCAGCAGTTACGCCCGTGGGCCCGGGGAGCTGTTTTTT.

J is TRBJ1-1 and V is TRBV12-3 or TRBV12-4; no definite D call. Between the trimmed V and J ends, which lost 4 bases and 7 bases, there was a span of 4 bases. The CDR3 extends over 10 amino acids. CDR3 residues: CASSSLEAFF. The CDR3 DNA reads TGTGCCAGCAGTTCCCTTGAAGCTTTCTTT.

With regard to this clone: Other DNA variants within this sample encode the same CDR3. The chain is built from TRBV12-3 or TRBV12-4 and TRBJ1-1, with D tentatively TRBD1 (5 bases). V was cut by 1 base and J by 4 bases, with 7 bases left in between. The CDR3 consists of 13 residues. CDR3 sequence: CASSLGGPTEAFF. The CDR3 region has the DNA TGTGCCAGCAGTTTAGGGGGCCCCACTGAAGCTTTCTTT.

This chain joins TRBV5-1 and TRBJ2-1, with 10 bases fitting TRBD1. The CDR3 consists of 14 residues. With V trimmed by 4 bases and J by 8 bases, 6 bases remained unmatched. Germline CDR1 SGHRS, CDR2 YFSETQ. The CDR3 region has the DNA TGCGCCAGCAGCAGAGACAGGGGGCCCGATGAGCAGTTCTTC. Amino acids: CASSRDRGPDEQFF. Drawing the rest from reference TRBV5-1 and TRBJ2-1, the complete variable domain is KAGVTQTPRYLIKTRGQQVTLSCSPISGHRSVSWYQQTPGQGLQFLFEYFSETQRNKGNFPGRFSGRQFSNSRSEMNVSTLELGDSALYLCASSRDRGPDEQFFGPGTRLTVL.

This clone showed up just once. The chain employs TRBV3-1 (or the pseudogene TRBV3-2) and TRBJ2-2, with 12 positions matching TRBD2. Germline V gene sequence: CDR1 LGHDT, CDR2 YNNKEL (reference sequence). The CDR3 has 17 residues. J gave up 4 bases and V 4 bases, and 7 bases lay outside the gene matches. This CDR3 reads CASSRQTSGRSTGELFF. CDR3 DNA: TGTGCCAGCAGCCGACAAACTAGCGGGAGGTCCACCGGGGAGCTGTTTTTT.

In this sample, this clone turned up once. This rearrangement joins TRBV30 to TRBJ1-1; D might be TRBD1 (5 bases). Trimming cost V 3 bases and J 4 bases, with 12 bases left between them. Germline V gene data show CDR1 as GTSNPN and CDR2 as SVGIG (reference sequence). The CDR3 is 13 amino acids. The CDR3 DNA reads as TGTGCCTGGAGCCGGGGGTCGGGCACTGAAGCTTTCTTT. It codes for CAWSRGSGTEAFF.

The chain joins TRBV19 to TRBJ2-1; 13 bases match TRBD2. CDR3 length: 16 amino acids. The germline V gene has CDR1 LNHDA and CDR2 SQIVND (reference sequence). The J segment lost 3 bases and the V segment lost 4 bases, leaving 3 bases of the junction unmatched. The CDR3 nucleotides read TGTGCCAGTAGTAGGGGACTAGCGGGACGCTACAATGAGCAGTTCTTC. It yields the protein CASSRGLAGRYNEQFF.

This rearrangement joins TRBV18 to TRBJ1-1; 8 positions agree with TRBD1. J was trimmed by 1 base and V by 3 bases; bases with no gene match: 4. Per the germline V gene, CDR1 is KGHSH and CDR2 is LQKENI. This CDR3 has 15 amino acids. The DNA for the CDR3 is TGTGCCAGCTCACCCTGGACAGGGAAGAACACTGAAGCTTTCTTT. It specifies CASSPWTGKNTEAFF.

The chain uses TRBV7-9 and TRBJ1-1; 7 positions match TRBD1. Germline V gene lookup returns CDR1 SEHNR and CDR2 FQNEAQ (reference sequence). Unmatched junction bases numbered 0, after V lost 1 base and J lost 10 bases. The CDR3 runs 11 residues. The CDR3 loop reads CASSLGTGAFF. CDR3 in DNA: TGTGCCAGCAGCTTAGGGACAGGAGCTTTCTTT.

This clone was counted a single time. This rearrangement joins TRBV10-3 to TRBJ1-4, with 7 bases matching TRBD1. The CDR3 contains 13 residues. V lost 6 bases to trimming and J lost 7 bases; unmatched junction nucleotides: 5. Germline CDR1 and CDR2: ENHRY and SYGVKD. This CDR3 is CAIRDGTAEKLFF. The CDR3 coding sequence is TGTGCCATCAGGGACGGGACAGCTGAAAAACTGTTTTTT.

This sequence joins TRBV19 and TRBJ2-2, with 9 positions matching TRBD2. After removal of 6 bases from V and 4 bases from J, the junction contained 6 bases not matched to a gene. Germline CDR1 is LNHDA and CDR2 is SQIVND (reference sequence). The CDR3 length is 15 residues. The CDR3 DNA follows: TGTGCCAGTAGCCTTTTAGCGGGGGTCACCGGGGAGCTGTTTTTT. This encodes CASSLLAGVTGELFF.

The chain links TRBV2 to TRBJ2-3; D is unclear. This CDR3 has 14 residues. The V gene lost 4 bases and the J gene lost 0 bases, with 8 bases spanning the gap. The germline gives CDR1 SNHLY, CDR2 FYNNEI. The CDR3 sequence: CASSATHSTDTQYF. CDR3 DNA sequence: TGTGCCAGCAGTGCGACACATAGCACAGATACGCAGTATTTT.

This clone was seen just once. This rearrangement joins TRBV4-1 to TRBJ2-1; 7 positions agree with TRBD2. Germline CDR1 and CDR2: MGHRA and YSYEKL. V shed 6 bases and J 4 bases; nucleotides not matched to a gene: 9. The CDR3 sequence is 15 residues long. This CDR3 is CASRPGTTIYNEQFF. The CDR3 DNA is TGCGCCAGCAGGCCCGGGACTACCATTTACAATGAGCAGTTCTTC.

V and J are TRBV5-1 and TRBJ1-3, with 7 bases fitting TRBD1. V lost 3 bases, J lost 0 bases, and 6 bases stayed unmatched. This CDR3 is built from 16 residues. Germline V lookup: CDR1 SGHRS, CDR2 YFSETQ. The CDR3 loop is CASSSGGTASGNTIYF. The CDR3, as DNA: TGCGCCAGCAGCTCCGGAGGGACAGCCTCTGGAAACACCATATATTTT.

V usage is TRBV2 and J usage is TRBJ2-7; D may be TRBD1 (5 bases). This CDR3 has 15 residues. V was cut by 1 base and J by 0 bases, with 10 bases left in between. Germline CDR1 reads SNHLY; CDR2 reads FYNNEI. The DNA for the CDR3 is TGTGCCAGCAGTGAAGACAAGGGGTTCTCCTACGAGCAGTACTTC. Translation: CASSEDKGFSYEQYF.

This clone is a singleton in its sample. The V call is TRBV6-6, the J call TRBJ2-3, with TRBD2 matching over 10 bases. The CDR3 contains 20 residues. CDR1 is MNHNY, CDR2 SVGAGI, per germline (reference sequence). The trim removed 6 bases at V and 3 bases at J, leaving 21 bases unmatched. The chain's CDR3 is CASSKGSASGSLRGTDTQYF. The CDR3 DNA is TGTGCCAGCAGCAAAGGTTCGGCTAGCGGGAGTCTGAGGGGGACAGATACGCAGTATTTT.

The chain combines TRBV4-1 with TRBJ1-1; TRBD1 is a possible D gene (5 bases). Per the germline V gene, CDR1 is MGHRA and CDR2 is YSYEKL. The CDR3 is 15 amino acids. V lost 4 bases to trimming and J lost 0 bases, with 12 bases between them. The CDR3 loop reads CASSRTGLLNTEAFF. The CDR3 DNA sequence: TGCGCCAGCAGCCGGACGGGACTTTTGAACACTGAAGCTTTCTTT.

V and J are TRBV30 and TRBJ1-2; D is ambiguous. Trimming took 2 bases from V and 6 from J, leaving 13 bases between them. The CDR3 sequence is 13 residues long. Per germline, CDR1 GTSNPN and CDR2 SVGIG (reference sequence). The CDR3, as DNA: TGTGCCTGGAGTCCTACTGGGCGGGATGGCTACACCTTC. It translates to CAWSPTGRDGYTF.

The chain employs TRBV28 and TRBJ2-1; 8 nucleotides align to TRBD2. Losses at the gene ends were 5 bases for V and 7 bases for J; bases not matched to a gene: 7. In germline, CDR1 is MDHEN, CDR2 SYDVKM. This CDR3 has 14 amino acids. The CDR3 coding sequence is TGTGCCAGCAGTGTCGCGGGAGGAGGGAATGAGCAGTTCTTC. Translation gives CASSVAGGGNEQFF.

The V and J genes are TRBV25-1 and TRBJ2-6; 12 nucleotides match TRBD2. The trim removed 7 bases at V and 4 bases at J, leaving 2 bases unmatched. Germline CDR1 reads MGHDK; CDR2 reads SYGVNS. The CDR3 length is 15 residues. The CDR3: CASTSGREGANVLTF. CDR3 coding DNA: TGTGCCAGCACTAGCGGGAGGGAAGGGGCCAACGTCCTGACTTTC.